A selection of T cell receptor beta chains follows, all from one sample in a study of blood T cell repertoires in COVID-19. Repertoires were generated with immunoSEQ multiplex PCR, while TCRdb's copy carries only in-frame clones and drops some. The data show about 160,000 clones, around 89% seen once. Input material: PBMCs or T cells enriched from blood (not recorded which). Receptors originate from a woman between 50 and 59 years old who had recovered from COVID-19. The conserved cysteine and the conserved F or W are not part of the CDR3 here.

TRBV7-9 ASSLTDRGNEQY
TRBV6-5 ASGDRGANEKLF
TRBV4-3 ASSQVPAAVIQF
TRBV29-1 SVEVPPPDIGYT
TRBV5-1 ASSSGGYLEKLF
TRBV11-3 ASSLALGEGTDTQY
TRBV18 ASSPILQNEKLF
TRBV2 ASSRQGVGGQPQH
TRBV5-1 ASSSTPGGTGNTIY
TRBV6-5 ASSYSRGAESYGYT
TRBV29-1 SVADRVGEKLF
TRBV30 AWSSEGDFGYT
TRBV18 ASSLKQGDYGYT
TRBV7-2 ASSLGQGAYEQY
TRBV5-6 ASSFRGRMGTEAF
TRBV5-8 ASGTGYNNQETQY
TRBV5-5 ASSSGLIDQPQH
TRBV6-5 ASRDHRASGAIY
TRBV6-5 ASRQGTGGNTIY
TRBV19 ASSTPGQKETQY
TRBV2 ASTRRLAKETQY
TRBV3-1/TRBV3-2 ASSQADSYEQY
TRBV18 ASSPGQGFDTQY
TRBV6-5 ASSYKRARGEKLF
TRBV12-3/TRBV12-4 ASSTGVGGYT
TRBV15 ATSTQDRGLYEQY
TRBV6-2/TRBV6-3 ASSRKPLLLEHEQF
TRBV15 ATSGGPGSYNEQF
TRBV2 ASSDRFFTEAF
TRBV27 ASSPLDRFGEKLF
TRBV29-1 SVLSGQDNYGYT
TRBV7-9 ASSPTSSYEQY
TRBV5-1 ASSLGTVETRYEQY
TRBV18 ASSPPSGELF
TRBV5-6 ASSLANNRAPYQPQH
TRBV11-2 ASSLTETYNEKLF
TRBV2 ASRMETAGNQPQH
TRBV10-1 ASRGGGQDYNSPLH
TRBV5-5 ASTLGGDANTGELF
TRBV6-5 ASRGTGGARDTQY
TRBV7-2 ASSGSGGPETQY
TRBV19 ASTSRGGQGDWN
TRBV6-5 AASRRESTGELF
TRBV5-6 ASSAREGTGELF
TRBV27 ASIGSQSSGDYGYT